The 20 T cell receptor beta chains below come from one sample, sequenced in a study of blood T cell repertoires in COVID-19. Profiling relied on immunoSEQ multiplex PCR, and the TCRdb table lists in-frame clones only, not all of them. The sample carries 250,000 or so clones, around 88% recorded once. Input material: PBMCs or T cells enriched from blood (not recorded which). The origin of the receptors is a woman between 40 and 50 years old with acute COVID-19.

DNA for the CDR3: TGCAGCGGGAATAGTCAGGGAACTGAAGCTTTCTTT. The encoded protein is CSGNSQGTEAFF. The rearrangement joins TRBV29-1 to TRBJ1-1, with a possible D match to TRBD1 (5 bases). Germline V gene sequence: CDR1 SQVTM, CDR2 ANQGSEA. Trimming cost V 7 bases and J 5 bases, with 14 bases left between them. The CDR3 is 12 amino acids. The whole variable domain, filled in from reference TRBV29-1 and TRBJ1-1, reads SAVISQKPSRDICQRGTSLTIQCQVDSQVTMMFWYRQQPGQSLTLIATANQGSEATYESGFVIDKFPISRPNLTFSTLTVSNMSPEDSSIYLCSGNSQGTEAFFGQGTRLTVV.

The gene calls are TRBV18 and TRBJ2-1; 7 bases fit TRBD2. This CDR3 region has 15 residues. Germline lookup yields CDR1 KGHSH and CDR2 LQKENI. Trimming removed 3 bases from V and 3 bases from J; junction bases left unmatched: 5. CDR3 protein: CASSPAGEGYNEQFF. In DNA form, the CDR3 reads TGTGCCAGCTCACCGGCGGGGGAAGGCTACAATGAGCAGTTCTTC. The full variable domain, rest sourced from reference TRBV18 and TRBJ2-1, is NAGVMQNPRHLVRRRGQEARLRCSPMKGHSHVYWYRQLPEEGLKFMVYLQKENIIDESGMPKERFSAEFPKEGPSILRIQQVVRGDSAAYFCASSPAGEGYNEQFFGPGTRLTVL.

The chain combines TRBV12-5 with TRBJ1-2; 9 bases are shared with TRBD1. CDR1 and CDR2 from the germline V gene are LGHNT and FRNRAP. V was pared by 1 base and J by 0 bases, with 3 bases of the junction left unmatched. The CDR3 length is 16 residues. The CDR3 DNA reads as TGTGCTAGTGGTTTGGGACAGGGGGTTGCTAACTATGGCTACACCTTC. It translates to CASGLGQGVANYGYTF.

J is TRBJ1-3 and V is TRBV5-1; the match to TRBD1 covers 8 bases. This CDR3 has 17 residues. The V segment lost 0 bases and the J segment 3 bases; nucleotides outside the gene matches: 8. Germline V gene lookup returns CDR1 SGHRS and CDR2 YFSETQ. CDR3: CASSLAGSGGFGNTIYF. The DNA of the CDR3 is TGCGCCAGCAGCTTGGCCGGGTCAGGGGGCTTTGGAAACACCATATATTTT.

V is TRBV7-2 and J is TRBJ1-2; 9 bases agree with TRBD1. Germline V gene sequence: CDR1 SGHTA, CDR2 FQGNSA. The V segment lost 1 base and the J segment 4 bases; nucleotides outside the gene matches: 4. This CDR3 has 15 amino acids. CDR3 region: CASSLVPDRGYGYTF. The DNA for the CDR3 is TGTGCCAGCAGCTTAGTCCCGGACAGGGGCTATGGCTACACCTTC. The full variable domain, completed using reference TRBV7-2 and TRBJ1-2, is GAGVSQSPSNKVTEKGKDVELRCDPISGHTALYWYRQSLGQGLEFLIYFQGNSAPDKSGLPSDRFSAERTGGSVSTLTIQRTQQEDSAVYLCASSLVPDRGYGYTFGSGTRLTVV.

V and J are TRBV3-1 (or the pseudogene TRBV3-2) and TRBJ2-1; TRBD2 is a possible D gene (5 bases). CDR3 length: 13 residues. From germline, CDR1 is LGHDT and CDR2 YNNKEL (reference sequence). The V gene lost 2 bases and the J gene lost 9 bases, with 11 bases spanning the gap. CDR3 region: CASSQWGVGEQFF. DNA for the CDR3: TGTGCCAGCAGCCAATGGGGAGTAGGTGAGCAGTTCTTC.

CDR3 sequence: CASSIGGTEAFF. The DNA for the CDR3 is TGTGCCAGCAGCATAGGCGGGACTGAAGCTTTCTTT. This chain connects TRBV7-9 to TRBJ1-1; no clear D. Trimming removed 5 bases from V and 5 bases from J, with 9 bases in between. CDR1 and CDR2 from the germline V gene are SEHNR and FQNEAQ (reference sequence). The CDR3 totals 12 residues. The whole variable domain, filled in from reference TRBV7-9 and TRBJ1-1, reads DTGVSQNPRHKITKRGQNVTFRCDPISEHNRLYWYRQTLGQGPEFLTYFQNEAQLEKSRLLSDRFSAERPKGSFSTLEIQRTEQGDSAMYLCASSIGGTEAFFGQGTRLTVV.

The chain has TRBV5-3 and TRBJ1-2; 7 bases agree with TRBD1. TRBV5-3 is an ORF; its function is uncertain. V shed 4 bases and J 2 bases; nucleotides not matched to a gene: 5. The CDR3 loop spans 14 amino acids. CDR3 nucleotide sequence: TGTGCCAGAAGCCGGTCGGGACAGAACTATGGCTACACCTTC. It encodes CARSRSGQNYGYTF.

This chain uses TRBV9 with TRBJ2-2, with no clear D. The V and J ends lost 0 bases and 2 bases respectively, with 11 bases between them. CDR3 length: 16 amino acids. Germline-derived CDR1 and CDR2 are SGDLS and YYNGEE. CDR3 sequence: CASSVALGPNTGELFF. In DNA form, the CDR3 reads TGTGCCAGCAGCGTAGCCCTCGGTCCAAACACCGGGGAGCTGTTTTTT.

The chain has TRBV20-1 and TRBJ2-7, with TRBD1 as a possible D gene (5 bases). Germline V gene lookup returns CDR1 DFQATT and CDR2 SNEGSKA (reference sequence). This CDR3 is built from 14 residues. Between the trimmed V and J ends, which lost 3 bases and 1 base, there was a span of 13 bases. CDR3 region: CSASLKGPSYEQYF. CDR3 coding DNA: TGCAGTGCTAGTCTCAAGGGGCCGTCCTACGAGCAGTACTTC.

V and J are TRBV28 and TRBJ1-1, with TRBD1 as a possible D gene (6 bases). V was clipped by 4 bases and J by 5 bases, with 20 bases between them. The CDR3 is 16 residues long. The germline gives CDR1 MDHEN, CDR2 SYDVKM. CDR3 in amino acids: CASSSGGGKIGTEAFF. CDR3 DNA: TGTGCCAGCAGTTCCGGGGGGGGCAAAATTGGAACTGAAGCTTTCTTT.

This clone appeared once. This chain links TRBV24-1 with TRBJ2-1, with 11 nucleotides matching TRBD2. Unmatched junction bases numbered 4, after V lost 6 bases and J lost 7 bases. The CDR3 spans 14 residues. CDR1 KGHDR and CDR2 SFDVKD come from the germline V gene. The CDR3 loop reads CATSPGLAVNEQFF. DNA of the CDR3: TGTGCCACCAGTCCGGGACTAGCGGTGAATGAGCAGTTCTTC.

The chain uses TRBV10-1 and TRBJ1-1, with D unclear. Per the germline V gene, CDR1 is WNHNN and CDR2 is SYGVQD (reference sequence). The CDR3 spans 15 residues. Trimming removed 0 bases from V and 8 bases from J, with 16 bases in between. The CDR3 loop reads CASSESNVGRVEAFF. CDR3 bases: TGCGCCAGCAGTGAGTCGAACGTCGGTCGCGTAGAAGCTTTCTTT.

This chain uses TRBV5-1 with TRBJ2-2, with 8 bases fitting TRBD1. Germline V lookup: CDR1 SGHRS, CDR2 YFSETQ. The CDR3 has 17 residues. Unmatched junction bases numbered 12, after V lost 4 bases and J lost 4 bases. The CDR3 loop reads CASSLLTGTGLTGELFF. The CDR3 region has the DNA TGCGCCAGCAGCCTCCTGACCGGGACAGGCCTCACCGGGGAGCTGTTTTTT. Supplemented by reference TRBV5-1 and TRBJ2-2, the full variable domain reads KAGVTQTPRYLIKTRGQQVTLSCSPISGHRSVSWYQQTPGQGLQFLFEYFSETQRNKGNFPGRFSGRQFSNSRSEMNVSTLELGDSALYLCASSLLTGTGLTGELFFGEGSRLTVL.

This clone was seen only a few times. V is TRBV3-1 (or the pseudogene TRBV3-2) and J is TRBJ1-6, with a possible D match to TRBD1 (6 bases). The V end was cut by 4 bases, the J end by 7 bases, with 14 bases between. The CDR3 consists of 15 residues. CDR1 is LGHDT, CDR2 YNNKEL, per germline (reference sequence). The CDR3 region is CASSRTDSTNSPLHF. In DNA form, the CDR3 reads TGTGCCAGCAGCCGCACGGACAGCACAAATTCACCCCTCCACTTT.

This clone was counted a single time. V gene TRBV24-1 combines with J gene TRBJ2-7; 8 nucleotides line up with TRBD1. CDR1 and CDR2 from the germline V gene are KGHDR and SFDVKD. This CDR3 has 16 amino acids. J lost 5 bases, V lost 3 bases, and 11 bases had no gene match. The CDR3 sequence: CATSDLRTGTLHEQYV. CDR3 in DNA: TGTGCCACCAGTGATCTTAGGACAGGGACCTTGCACGAGCAGTACGTC.

The chain joins TRBV9 to TRBJ1-2; a weak D match, TRBD1 (6 bases). This CDR3 spans 16 amino acids. The V gene lost 0 bases and the J gene lost 5 bases, with 17 bases spanning the gap. CDR1 SGDLS and CDR2 YYNGEE come from the germline V gene. CDR3: CASSVGAVGAGYGYTF. As DNA, the CDR3 is TGTGCCAGCAGCGTAGGGGCTGTGGGGGCTGGTTATGGCTACACCTTC. The full variable domain, with the rest looked up from reference TRBV9 and TRBJ1-2, is DSGVTQTPKHLITATGQRVTLRCSPRSGDLSVYWYQQSLDQGLQFLIQYYNGEERAKGNILERFSAQQFPDLHSELNLSSLELGDSALYFCASSVGAVGAGYGYTFGSGTRLTVV.

The chain joins TRBV4-1 to TRBJ2-5; D is perhaps TRBD2 (5 bases). The CDR3 runs to 15 residues. The germline gives CDR1 MGHRA, CDR2 YSYEKL. The V gene lost 4 bases and the J gene lost 2 bases, with 14 bases spanning the gap. CDR3: CASSPYEGSQETQYF. CDR3 nucleotides: TGCGCCAGCAGCCCGTATGAGGGCAGTCAAGAGACCCAGTACTTC.

This chain connects TRBV3-1 (or the pseudogene TRBV3-2) to TRBJ1-1, with 9 positions matching TRBD1. Germline V gives CDR1 LGHDT, CDR2 YNNKEL (reference sequence). The J segment lost 5 bases and the V segment lost 4 bases, leaving 8 bases of the junction unmatched. The CDR3 has 15 residues. The chain's CDR3 is CASSPKTGGTTEAFF. The CDR3 DNA reads as TGTGCCAGCAGCCCGAAGACAGGGGGGACGACTGAAGCTTTCTTT.

CDR3 in amino acids: CASSQGAGRGGAEAFF. CDR3 DNA sequence: TGCGCCAGCAGCCAAGGGGCGGGGCGGGGAGGCGCTGAAGCTTTCTTT. This sequence joins TRBV4-3 and TRBJ1-1; tentative D call: TRBD1 (5 bases). The germline V gene has CDR1 LGHNA and CDR2 YSLEER. The ends were cut back, 1 base at V and 6 bases at J, with 18 bases in the middle. This CDR3 has 16 residues.